This TCR beta chain is drawn from a study of T-cell memory formation after mild COVID-19. The overall study: For the most part, TCR clusters were specific to one donor. Findings and caveats of the study: Some clones that responded turned up in pre-infection memory, which suggests that cross-reactive memory joined in. A balance of CD4 and CD8 characterized clones contracting day 15 to 85, whereas later expanders leaned CD4+.

In this sample, this clonotype turned up a few times. Its target is unknown. TCR alpha and TCR beta cDNA libraries carrying sample barcodes and UMIs came from 5'RACE with constant-segment primers. One entry per CDR3 protein, called by TCRdb with MiXCR from the 5' RACE reads. In the table there are around 510,000 distinct CDR3 sequences, less than 25% of which are singletons. V was shortened by 5 bases and J by 4 bases, with 15 bases between the two germline ends. Germline V gene lookup returns CDR1 SEHNR and CDR2 FQNEAQ (reference sequence). The CDR3 has 15 residues. Sequencing used PBMCs or a T cell subset sorted from them (not recorded which). The sequence derives from an adult woman who had mild COVID-19 (a few samples of this study predate the infection). Cell type and time point are not known. V is TRBV7-9 and J is TRBJ1-3, with no clear D. The CDR3 DNA is TGTGCCAGCAGCCCGCGGCGGGCAGTAGGAAACACCATATATTTT. This translates into CASSPRRAVGNTIYF.